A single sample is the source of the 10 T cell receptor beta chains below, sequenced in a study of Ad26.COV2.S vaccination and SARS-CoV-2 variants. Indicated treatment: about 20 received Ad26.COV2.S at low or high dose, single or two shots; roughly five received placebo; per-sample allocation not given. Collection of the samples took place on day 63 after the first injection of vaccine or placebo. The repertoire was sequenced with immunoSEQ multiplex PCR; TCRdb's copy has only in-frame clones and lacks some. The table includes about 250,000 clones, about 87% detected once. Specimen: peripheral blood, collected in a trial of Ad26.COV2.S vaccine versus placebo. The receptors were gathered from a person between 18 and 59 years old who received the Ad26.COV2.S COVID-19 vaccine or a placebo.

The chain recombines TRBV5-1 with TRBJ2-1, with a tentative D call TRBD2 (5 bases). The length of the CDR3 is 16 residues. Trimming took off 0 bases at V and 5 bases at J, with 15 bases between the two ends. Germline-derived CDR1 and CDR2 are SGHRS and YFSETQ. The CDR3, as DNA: TGCGCCAGCAGCTTGGATGTCGGGATACCCAACAATGAGCAGTTCTTC. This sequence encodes CASSLDVGIPNNEQFF.

This CDR3 reads CASSEVGAGELFF. CDR3 coding DNA: TGCGCCAGCAGTGAGGTGGGGGCCGGGGAGCTGTTTTTT. V is TRBV10-1 and J is TRBJ2-2, with D perhaps TRBD1 or TRBD2 (5 bases each). V lost 2 bases and J lost 6, with 7 bases in between. Germline V CDR1 and CDR2: WNHNN, SYGVQD (reference sequence). This CDR3 is 13 amino acids long.

The CDR3 region is CASSRKERADTQYF. DNA of the CDR3: TGCGCCAGCAGCAGGAAGGAGCGAGCAGATACGCAGTATTTT. The gene calls are TRBV5-1 and TRBJ2-3; D is ambiguous. This CDR3 is 14 amino acids long. Germline CDR1 is SGHRS and CDR2 is YFSETQ. V was pared by 4 bases and J by 4 bases, with 13 bases between.

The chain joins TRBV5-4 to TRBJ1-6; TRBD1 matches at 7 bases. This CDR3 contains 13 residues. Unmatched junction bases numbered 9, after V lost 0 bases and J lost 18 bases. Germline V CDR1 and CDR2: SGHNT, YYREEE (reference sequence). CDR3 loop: CASSLDRGFDRHF. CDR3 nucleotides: TGTGCCAGCAGCTTGGACAGGGGATTTGACCGCCACTTT.

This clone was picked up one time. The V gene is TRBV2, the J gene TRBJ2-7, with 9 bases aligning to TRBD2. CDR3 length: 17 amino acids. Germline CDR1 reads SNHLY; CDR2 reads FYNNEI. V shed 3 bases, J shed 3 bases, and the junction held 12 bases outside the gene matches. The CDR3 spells CASSEGLAGILVYEQYF. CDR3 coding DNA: TGTGCCAGCAGTGAGGGCCTAGCGGGAATACTTGTCTACGAGCAGTACTTC.

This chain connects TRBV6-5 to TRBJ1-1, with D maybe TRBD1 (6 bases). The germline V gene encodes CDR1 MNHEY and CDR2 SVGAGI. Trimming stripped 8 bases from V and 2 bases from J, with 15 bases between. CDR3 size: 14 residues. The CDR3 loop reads CASLLGGTNTEAFF. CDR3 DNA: TGTGCCAGCCTTCTGGGGGGCACCAACACTGAAGCTTTCTTT.

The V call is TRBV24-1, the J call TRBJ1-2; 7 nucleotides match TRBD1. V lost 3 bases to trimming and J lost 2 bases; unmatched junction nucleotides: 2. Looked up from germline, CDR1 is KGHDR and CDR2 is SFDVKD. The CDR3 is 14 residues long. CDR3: CATSDGGQNYGYTF. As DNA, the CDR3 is TGTGCCACCAGTGATGGGGGACAGAACTATGGCTACACCTTC.

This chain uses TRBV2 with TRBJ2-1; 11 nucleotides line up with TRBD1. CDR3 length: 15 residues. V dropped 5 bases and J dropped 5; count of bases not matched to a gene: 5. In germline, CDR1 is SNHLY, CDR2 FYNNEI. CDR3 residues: CASSWDRGKDNEQFF. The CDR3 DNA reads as TGTGCCAGCAGTTGGGACAGGGGGAAGGACAATGAGCAGTTCTTC.

The DNA of the CDR3 is TGCGCCAGCAGCCCGGGCTGGGGCTTAGAGACCCAGTACTTC. It codes for CASSPGWGLETQYF. The genes are TRBV5-1 and TRBJ2-5; perhaps TRBD1 as D (5 bases). The CDR3 has 14 amino acids. With 4 bases removed from V and 4 bases from J, the gap between germline ends came to 14 bases. Germline V gene lookup returns CDR1 SGHRS and CDR2 YFSETQ.

The CDR3 protein is CASTDRELYEQYF. DNA for the CDR3: TGTGCCAGCACGGACAGGGAACTCTACGAGCAGTACTTC. The chain couples TRBV25-1 to TRBJ2-7, with 8 nucleotides matching TRBD1. This CDR3 spans 13 amino acids. CDR1 MGHDK and CDR2 SYGVNS come from the germline V gene. J lost 3 bases, V lost 7 bases, and 5 bases had no gene match.